Sequencing of this T cell receptor (beta chain) was carried out in a study of cytomegalovirus exposure and HLA in healthy donors. Whole-study findings and limits: Cytomegalovirus-associated status was assigned to 164 TCR beta chains. It was confirmed in vitro that a few of the CMV-associated chains were specific for CMV antigens. HLA-A and HLA-B allele assignments for most subjects were reportedly predicted accurately using TCR beta sequences.

This clone occurred once. Its specificity is not known. The CDR3 is 17 residues long. V was pared by 1 base and J by 0 bases, with 15 bases between. Looked up from germline, CDR1 is MGHRA and CDR2 is YSYEKL. The PCR used 60 Vbeta and 13 Jbeta primers. Clones were read by immunoSEQ multiplex PCR, and TCRdb kept only the in-frame ones, dropping some. This repertoire shows about 110,000 clones, about 80% found once; its top ten account for around 15%. Sequenced material: PBMCs. The sequence was obtained from a man aged 25 to 45 in good health and CMV-seropositive. This chain connects TRBV4-1 to TRBJ1-1; D ambiguous. The CDR3 DNA reads as TGCGCCAGCAGCCAAGGGGCAGCGGGTTCCATGAACACTGAAGCTTTCTTT. Amino acids: CASSQGAAGSMNTEAFF.